The clone carrying this T cell receptor beta chain has more than one count but fewer than ten. The record originates from a study of blood T cell repertoires in COVID-19. Overall study: From T cells, B-cell-depleted T cells, or PBMCs came the material, which was cDNA or gDNA.

Data came from immunoSEQ multiplex PCR; TCRdb stores just in-frame clones and leaves some out. Of about 42,000 clones listed, 70% to 90% are singletons. This CDR3 is 14 amino acids long. Germline trimming cut 0 bases from V and 3 bases from J; bases unmatched to any gene: 0. Germline values: CDR1 MNHEY, CDR2 SVGEGT. Sequencing input: peripheral blood. V gene TRBV6-2 or TRBV6-3 combines with J gene TRBJ2-7; 9 bases map to TRBD1. This TCR was sampled from a human donor in a cohort sampled during active COVID-19. The chain's CDR3 is CASSYSTGGYEQYF. CDR3 coding DNA: TGTGCCAGCAGTTACTCGACAGGGGGCTACGAGCAGTACTTC.